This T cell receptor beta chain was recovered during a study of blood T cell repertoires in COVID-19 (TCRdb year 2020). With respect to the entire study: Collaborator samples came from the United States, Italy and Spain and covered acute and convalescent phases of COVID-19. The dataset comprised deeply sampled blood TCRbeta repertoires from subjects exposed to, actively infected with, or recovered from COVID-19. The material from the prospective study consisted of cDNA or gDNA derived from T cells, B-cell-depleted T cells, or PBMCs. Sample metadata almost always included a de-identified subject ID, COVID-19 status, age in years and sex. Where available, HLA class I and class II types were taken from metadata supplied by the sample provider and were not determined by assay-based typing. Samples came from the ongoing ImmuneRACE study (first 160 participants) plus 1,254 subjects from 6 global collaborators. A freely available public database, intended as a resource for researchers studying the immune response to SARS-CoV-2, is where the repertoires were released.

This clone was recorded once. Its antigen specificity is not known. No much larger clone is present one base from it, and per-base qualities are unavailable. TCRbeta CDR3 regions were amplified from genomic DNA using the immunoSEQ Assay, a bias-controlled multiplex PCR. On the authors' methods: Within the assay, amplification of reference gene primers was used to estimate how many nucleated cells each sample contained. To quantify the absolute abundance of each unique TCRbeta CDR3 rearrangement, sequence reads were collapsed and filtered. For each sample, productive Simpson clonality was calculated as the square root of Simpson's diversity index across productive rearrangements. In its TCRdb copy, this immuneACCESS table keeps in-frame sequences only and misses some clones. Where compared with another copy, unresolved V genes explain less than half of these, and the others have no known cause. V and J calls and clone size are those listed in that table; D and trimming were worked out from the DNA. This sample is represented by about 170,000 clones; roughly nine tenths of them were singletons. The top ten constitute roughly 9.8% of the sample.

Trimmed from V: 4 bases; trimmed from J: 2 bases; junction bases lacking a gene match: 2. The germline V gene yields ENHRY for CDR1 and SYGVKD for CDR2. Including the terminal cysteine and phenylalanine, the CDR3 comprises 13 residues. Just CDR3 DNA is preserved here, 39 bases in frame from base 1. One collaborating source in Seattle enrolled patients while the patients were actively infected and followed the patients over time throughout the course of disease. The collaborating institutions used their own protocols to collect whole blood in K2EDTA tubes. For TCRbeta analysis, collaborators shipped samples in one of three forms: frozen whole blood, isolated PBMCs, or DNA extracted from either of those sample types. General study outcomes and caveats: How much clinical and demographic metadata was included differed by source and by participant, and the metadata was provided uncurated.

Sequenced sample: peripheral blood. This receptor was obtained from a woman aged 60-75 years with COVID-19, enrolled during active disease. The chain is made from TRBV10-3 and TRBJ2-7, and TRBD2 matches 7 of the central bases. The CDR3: CAISASGAYEQYF. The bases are TGTGCCATCAGTGCTAGCGGAGCCTACGAGCAGTACTTC.